This TCR beta chain was captured by sequencing in a study of blood T cell repertoires in COVID-19. This CDR3 has 15 amino acids. Germline V gene lookup returns CDR1 MGHDK and CDR2 SYGVNS. V was shortened by 1 base and J by 5 bases, with 14 bases between the two germline ends. Profiled with immunoSEQ multiplex PCR; TCRdb holds only in-frame clones, not every one. The table lists roughly 400,000 clones, approximately 89% of them singletons. The sequenced material came from peripheral blood. V usage is TRBV25-1 and J usage is TRBJ2-5, with D possibly TRBD1 on 5 matching bases. The source is a woman aged 60 to 75 with COVID-19, enrolled during active disease. Here the CDR3 reads CASSEWQGGRETQYF. In DNA, the CDR3 is TGTGCCAGCAGTGAATGGCAGGGTGGGCGTGAGACCCAGTACTTC.